The T cell receptor (beta chain) under discussion was sequenced for a study of vaccination and CD4 T cells after COVID-19. About this clonotype itself: Its antigen remains unidentified.

At the Johns Hopkins FTIC core, DNA taken from cultured CD4+ T cells was sequenced by way of the Oncomine TCR Beta short-read assay. MiXCR was run by TCRdb on the PCR reads, yielding one entry per CDR3 protein. The sample shows roughly 16,000 distinct CDR3 sequences, about 54% of them seen only once. Documented treatment: approximately 9-day PBMC culture with coronavirus spike peptide pools or control peptides (ViraFEST assay). The receptor comes from a human donor with COVID-19. The source was cultured CD4+ T cells from blood, collected after SARS-CoV-2 vaccination.

The CDR3, as DNA: TGCAGTGCTAGATTGAGCACAGATACGCAGTATTTT. Translation gives CSARLSTDTQYF. The chain couples TRBV20-1 to TRBJ2-3; unclear D gene. Germline CDR1 DFQATT, CDR2 SNEGSKA (reference sequence). The CDR3 is made up of 12 amino acids. V gave up 2 bases and J gave up 0 bases, with 3 bases separating them.